The 13 T cell receptor beta chains below all came from one sample that was sequenced in a study of blood T cell repertoires in COVID-19 (dated by TCRdb to between 2020 and 2021). To prepare the library, the immunoSEQ multiplex PCR assay was applied. Sourced from immuneACCESS, this table was stored by TCRdb with only in-frame sequences that have V and J called. A share of the clones is absent; for the studies checked, an unresolved V gene accounts for under half, and the remainder has no known explanation. A total of roughly 500,000 clones appear in this sample, 89% of them only once. The ten top clones hold about 0.91% of the sample. Sequencing was carried out using peripheral blood. Receptors were obtained from a man between 18 and 29 years old with COVID-19, enrolled during active disease.

The CDR3 DNA sequence: TGTGCCTGGAGTGCGACAGGGGGGAGAGCCGGGGAGCTGTTTTTT. Translated, it gives CAWSATGGRAGELFF. The rearrangement uses TRBV30 and TRBJ2-2; 9 bases line up with TRBD1. Per the germline V gene, CDR1 is GTSNPN and CDR2 is SVGIG (reference sequence). CDR3 length equals 15 residues. With 1 base clipped from V and 6 bases from J, the junction kept 6 bases outside the gene matches.

CDR3 amino acids: CATRGTGETGELFF. CDR3 sequence (DNA): TGTGCCACCAGGGGGACAGGGGAAACCGGGGAGCTGTTTTTT. The chain employs TRBV24-1 and TRBJ2-2; 10 positions match TRBD1. The trim removed 7 bases at V and 5 bases at J, leaving 3 bases unmatched. CDR1 KGHDR and CDR2 SFDVKD come from the germline V gene. This CDR3 is 14 amino acids long.

The genes are TRBV12-3 or TRBV12-4 and TRBJ2-7; tentative D call: TRBD1 (5 bases). The CDR3 loop spans 12 amino acids. V dropped 6 bases and J dropped 3 bases, with 9 bases sitting between them. The CDR3 region is CASSQGDYEQYF. For the CDR3, the DNA is TGTGCCAGCAGCCAAGGGGACTACGAGCAGTACTTC.

The chain employs TRBV19 and TRBJ1-1; tentatively, D is TRBD1 (5 bases). There are 11 residues in the CDR3. V lost 10 bases and J 11 bases, leaving 17 bases between the germline ends. Germline lookup yields CDR1 LNHDA and CDR2 SQIVND (reference sequence). In DNA form, the CDR3 reads TGTGCCACCCTCATGGGGGGGAGGGCTTTCTTT. Translation: CATLMGGRAFF.

This clone was seen a single time. The chain recombines TRBV12-3 or TRBV12-4 with TRBJ1-2; D remains ambiguous. Trimming shortened V by 5 bases and J by 8 bases, and 12 bases separated the two germline ends. CDR3 length equals 12 residues. CDR3 sequence (DNA): TGTGCCAGCAGTCCCAGCACTAACGGCTACACCTTC. It codes for CASSPSTNGYTF.

The chain is built from TRBV27 and TRBJ2-1; 11 bases fit TRBD2. Per the germline V gene, CDR1 is MNHEY and CDR2 is SMNVEV (reference sequence). V shed 3 bases and J 10 bases; nucleotides not matched to a gene: 8. The CDR3 extends over 15 amino acids. As DNA, the CDR3 is TGTGCCAGCAGTTTTCTAGCGGGAGGTCCTCTGGAGCAGTTCTTC. Translation: CASSFLAGGPLEQFF.

The chain couples TRBV19 to TRBJ2-5; possible D gene TRBD1, 5 bases. Trimming took off 9 bases at V and 0 bases at J, with 14 bases between the two ends. Germline V gene lookup returns CDR1 LNHDA and CDR2 SQIVND (reference sequence). The CDR3 extends over 14 amino acids. CDR3 protein: CARKTQADQETQYF. CDR3 nucleotides: TGTGCCAGAAAAACACAGGCGGACCAAGAGACCCAGTACTTC.

The genes are TRBV4-1 and TRBJ2-7; the match to TRBD2 covers 8 bases. The CDR3 extends over 14 amino acids. CDR1 and CDR2 from the germline V gene are MGHRA and YSYEKL. J gave up 7 bases and V 1 base, and 6 bases lay outside the gene matches. CDR3 DNA sequence: TGCGCCAGCAGCCAAGTAGCGGGATCCAAGGAGCAGTACTTC. This encodes CASSQVAGSKEQYF.

This clone appeared a single time. V and J are TRBV6-4 and TRBJ2-2, with TRBD2 identical over 7 bases. Losses at the gene ends were 3 bases for V and 5 bases for J; bases not matched to a gene: 6. Germline V gives CDR1 MRHNA, CDR2 SNTAGT. The CDR3 consists of 15 residues. The CDR3 nucleotides are TGTGCCAGCAGTGAGGCGGGAGTAGGTACCGGGGAGCTGTTTTTT. Its protein product is CASSEAGVGTGELFF.

The V call is TRBV28, the J call TRBJ2-7, with 8 bases that match TRBD1. The CDR3 consists of 19 residues. V shed 4 bases and J 3 bases; nucleotides not matched to a gene: 20. Germline loops: CDR1 MDHEN, CDR2 SYDVKM. In DNA, the CDR3 is TGTGCCAGCAGTTCCCCCGGGACCCTAGGGACAGGCTCCCTCTACGAGCAGTACTTC. Its translation: CASSSPGTLGTGSLYEQYF.

The CDR3 DNA is TGTGCCAGCAGCTTAGCGCGGGGGACTAGCGACACCGGGGAGCTGTTTTTT. This encodes CASSLARGTSDTGELFF. The chain employs TRBV7-9 and TRBJ2-2; 10 bases fit TRBD2. This CDR3 is 17 amino acids long. V shed 0 bases, J shed 3 bases, and the junction held 4 bases outside the gene matches. From germline, CDR1 is SEHNR and CDR2 FQNEAQ (reference sequence). The whole variable domain, filled in from reference TRBV7-9 and TRBJ2-2, reads DTGVSQNPRHKITKRGQNVTFRCDPISEHNRLYWYRQTLGQGPEFLTYFQNEAQLEKSRLLSDRFSAERPKGSFSTLEIQRTEQGDSAMYLCASSLARGTSDTGELFFGEGSRLTVL.

The chain links TRBV27 to TRBJ2-1; possibly TRBD2 for D (6 bases). V was cut by 8 bases and J by 3 bases, with 14 bases left in between. Per the germline V gene, CDR1 is MNHEY and CDR2 is SMNVEV (reference sequence). The CDR3 length is 14 residues. This CDR3 reads CASRRPAGYNEQFF. In DNA, the CDR3 is TGTGCCAGCCGACGCCCAGCGGGCTACAATGAGCAGTTCTTC.

The gene calls are TRBV11-2 and TRBJ2-7; D uncertain. Germline V CDR1 and CDR2: SGHAT, FQNNGV. Between the trimmed V and J ends, which lost 5 bases and 5 bases, there was a span of 7 bases. The CDR3 has 11 residues. As DNA, the CDR3 is TGTGCCAGCAGCCGAGACAACGAGCAGTACTTC. This encodes CASSRDNEQYF.